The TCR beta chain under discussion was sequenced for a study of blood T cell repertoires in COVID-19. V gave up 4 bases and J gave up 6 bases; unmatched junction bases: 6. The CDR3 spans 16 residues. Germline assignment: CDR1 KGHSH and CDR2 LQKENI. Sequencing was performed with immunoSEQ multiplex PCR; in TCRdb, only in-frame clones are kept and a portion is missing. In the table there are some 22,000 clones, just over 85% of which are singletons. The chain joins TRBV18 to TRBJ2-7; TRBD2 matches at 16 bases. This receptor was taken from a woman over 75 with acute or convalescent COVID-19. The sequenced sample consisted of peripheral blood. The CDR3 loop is CASSRGTSGGASEQYF. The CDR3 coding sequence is TGTGCCAGCTCACGCGGGACTAGCGGGGGGGCATCCGAGCAGTACTTC.